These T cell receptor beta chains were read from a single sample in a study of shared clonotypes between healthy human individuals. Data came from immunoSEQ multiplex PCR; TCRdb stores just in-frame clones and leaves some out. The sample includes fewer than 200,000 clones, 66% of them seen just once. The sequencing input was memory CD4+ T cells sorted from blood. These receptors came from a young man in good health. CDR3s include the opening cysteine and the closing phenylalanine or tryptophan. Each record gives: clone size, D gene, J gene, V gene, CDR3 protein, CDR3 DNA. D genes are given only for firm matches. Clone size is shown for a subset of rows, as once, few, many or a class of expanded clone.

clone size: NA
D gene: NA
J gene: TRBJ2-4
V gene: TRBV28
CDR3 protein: CASSSNRAGQYF
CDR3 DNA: TGTGCCAGCAGTTCAAACAGGGCTGGTCAGTACTTC

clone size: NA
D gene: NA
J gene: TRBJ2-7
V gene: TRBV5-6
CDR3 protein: CASSLAFGYEQYF
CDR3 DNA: TGTGCCAGCAGCCTGGCCTTTGGCTACGAGCAGTACTTC

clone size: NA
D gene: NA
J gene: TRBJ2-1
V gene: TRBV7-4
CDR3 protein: CASSLPGDYNEQFF
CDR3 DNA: TGTGCCAGCAGCTTACCCGGTGACTACAATGAGCAGTTCTTC

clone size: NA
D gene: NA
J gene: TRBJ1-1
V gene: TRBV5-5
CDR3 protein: CASSEGWNTEAFF
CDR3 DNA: TGTGCCAGCAGTGAAGGATGGAACACTGAAGCTTTCTTT

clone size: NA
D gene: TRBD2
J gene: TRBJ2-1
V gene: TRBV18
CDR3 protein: CASSSGTSGSGDNEQFF
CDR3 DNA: TGTGCCAGCTCATCCGGGACTAGCGGGAGTGGGGACAATGAGCAGTTCTTC

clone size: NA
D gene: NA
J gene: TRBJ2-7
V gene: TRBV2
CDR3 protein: CASKDNYEQYF
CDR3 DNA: TGTGCCAGCAAGGACAACTACGAGCAGTACTTC

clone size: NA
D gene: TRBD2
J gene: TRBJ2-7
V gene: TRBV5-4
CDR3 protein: CASSPSTGTSLYEQYF
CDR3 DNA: TGTGCCAGCAGCCCAAGTACCGGGACTAGCCTCTACGAGCAGTACTTC

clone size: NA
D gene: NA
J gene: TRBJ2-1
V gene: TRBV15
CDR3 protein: CATSRLFGGYNEQFF
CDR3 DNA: TGTGCCACCAGCAGACTCTTTGGCGGGTACAATGAGCAGTTCTTC

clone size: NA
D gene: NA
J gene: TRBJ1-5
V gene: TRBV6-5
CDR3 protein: CASSKGRSSNQPQHF
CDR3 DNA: TGTGCCAGCAGTAAAGGGCGGTCTAGCAATCAGCCCCAGCATTTT

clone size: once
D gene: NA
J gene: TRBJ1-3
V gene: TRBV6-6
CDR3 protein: CASSDGSSGNTIYF
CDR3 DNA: TGTGCCAGCAGTGACGGGAGCTCTGGAAACACCATATATTTT

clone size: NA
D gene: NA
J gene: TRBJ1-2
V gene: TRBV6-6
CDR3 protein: CASSYSAGSHYGYTF
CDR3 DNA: TGTGCCAGCAGTTACTCGGCAGGGTCCCACTATGGCTACACCTTC

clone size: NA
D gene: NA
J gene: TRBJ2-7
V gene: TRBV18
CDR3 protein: CASSLRGASGTGAYEQYF
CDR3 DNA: TGTGCCAGCTCCCTCCGGGGGGCCTCCGGGACAGGAGCCTACGAGCAGTACTTC

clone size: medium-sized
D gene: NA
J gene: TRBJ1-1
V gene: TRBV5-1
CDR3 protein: CASSLEIGANTEAFF
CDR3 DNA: TGCGCCAGCAGCTTGGAGATCGGAGCGAACACTGAAGCTTTCTTT

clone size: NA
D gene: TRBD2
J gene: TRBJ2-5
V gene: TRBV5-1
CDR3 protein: CASSLGGASETQYF
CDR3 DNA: TGCGCCAGCAGCCTGGGAGGGGCTTCTGAGACCCAGTACTTC

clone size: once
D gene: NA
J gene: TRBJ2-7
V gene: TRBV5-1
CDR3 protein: CASSLGGFTYEQYF
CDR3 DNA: TGCGCCAGCAGCTTAGGTGGCTTCACCTACGAGCAGTACTTC

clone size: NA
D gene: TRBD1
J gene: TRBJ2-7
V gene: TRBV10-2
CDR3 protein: CASSGDRGYYEQYF
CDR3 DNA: TGCGCCAGCAGCGGGGACAGGGGGTATTACGAGCAGTACTTC

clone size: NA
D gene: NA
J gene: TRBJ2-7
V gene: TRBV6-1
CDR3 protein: CASSVVRYEQYF
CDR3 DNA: TGTGCCAGCAGTGTAGTGCGGTACGAGCAGTACTTC

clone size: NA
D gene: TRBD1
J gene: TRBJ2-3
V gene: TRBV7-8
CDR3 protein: CASSLSYRTGATDTQYF
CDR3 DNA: TGTGCCAGCAGCTTAAGTTACCGGACAGGAGCCACAGATACGCAGTATTTT

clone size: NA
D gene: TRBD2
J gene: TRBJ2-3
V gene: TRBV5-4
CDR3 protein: CASSISGRMSDTQYF
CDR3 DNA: TGTGCCAGCAGCATTAGCGGGAGGATGAGTGATACGCAGTATTTT

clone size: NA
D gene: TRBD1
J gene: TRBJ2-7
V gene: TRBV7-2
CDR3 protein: CASSWDRGTDEQYF
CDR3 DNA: TGTGCCAGCAGCTGGGACAGGGGGACCGACGAGCAGTACTTC

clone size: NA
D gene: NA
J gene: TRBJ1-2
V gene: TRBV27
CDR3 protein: CASSSRQATRDYGYTF
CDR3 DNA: TGTGCCAGCAGTTCCCGACAGGCCACGAGGGACTATGGCTACACCTTC

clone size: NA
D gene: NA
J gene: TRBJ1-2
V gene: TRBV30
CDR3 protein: CAWRTTNPVRQINGYTF
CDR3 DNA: TGTGCCTGGAGGACCACCAATCCCGTTAGGCAGATTAATGGCTACACCTTC